These 17 T cell receptor beta chains came from one sample sequenced in a study of siplizumab effects on memory and regulatory T cells. Only in-frame clones appear in the TCRdb table, and some are missing; sequencing was by immunoSEQ multiplex PCR. The sample includes more than 75,000 clones, roughly 96% of them seen just once. Sequenced material: naive CD4+ T cells sorted from blood. These receptors were taken from a human donor in good health.

In DNA, the CDR3 is TGTGCCAGCAGTTACTCGTGGACAGGGGGCTACGAGCAGTACTTC. Amino acid sequence: CASSYSWTGGYEQYF. The rearrangement joins TRBV6-6 to TRBJ2-7, with 10 bases matching TRBD1. CDR1 is MNHNY and CDR2 is SVGAGI in the germline V gene (reference sequence). The CDR3 is made up of 15 amino acids. The V gene end was trimmed by 0 bases and the J gene end by 3 bases; junction bases not matched to a gene: 2.

This chain uses TRBV29-1 with TRBJ1-1, with 8 positions matching TRBD1. Germline lookup yields CDR1 SQVTM and CDR2 ANQGSEA. This CDR3 comprises 16 residues. V shed 6 bases, J shed 6 bases, and the junction held 18 bases outside the gene matches. CDR3: CSVVRVQGAAGAEAFF. The CDR3, as DNA: TGCAGCGTGGTCAGAGTTCAGGGGGCAGCCGGCGCTGAAGCTTTCTTT.

The V and J genes are TRBV28 and TRBJ2-3; D gene ambiguous. Germline CDR1 is MDHEN and CDR2 is SYDVKM. The V end was cut by 6 bases, the J end by 4 bases, with 8 bases between. This CDR3 is 12 amino acids long. CDR3 amino acids: CASSQEADTQYF. CDR3 nucleotides: TGTGCCAGCAGCCAAGAAGCAGATACGCAGTATTTT.

The chain links TRBV4-2 to TRBJ2-1; D is perhaps TRBD2 (6 bases). Trimming shortened V by 4 bases and J by 8 bases, and 12 bases separated the two germline ends. The CDR3 has 13 amino acids. Per the germline V gene, CDR1 is LGHNA and CDR2 is YNFKEQ. The CDR3 is CASSPSSVHEQFF. The DNA of the CDR3 is TGTGCCAGCAGCCCGTCTAGCGTCCATGAGCAGTTCTTC.

This chain uses TRBV9 with TRBJ2-3; 10 bases match TRBD2. The CDR3 runs to 17 residues. Trimming took 0 bases from V and 9 from J; bases not matched to a gene: 13. The germline V gene has CDR1 SGDLS and CDR2 YYNGEE. This chain's CDR3 is CASSVEVSGGSSGTQYF. Written as DNA, the CDR3 is TGTGCCAGCAGCGTAGAGGTTAGCGGGGGGTCCTCAGGCACGCAGTATTTT. Together with reference TRBV9 and TRBJ2-3, the CDR3 gives the full variable domain: DSGVTQTPKHLITATGQRVTLRCSPRSGDLSVYWYQQSLDQGLQFLIQYYNGEERAKGNILERFSAQQFPDLHSELNLSSLELGDSALYFCASSVEVSGGSSGTQYFGPGTRLTVL.

The V and J genes are TRBV5-6 and TRBJ1-2; D may be TRBD1 (5 bases). The V and J ends lost 4 bases and 4 bases respectively, with 14 bases between them. Germline V gives CDR1 SGHDT, CDR2 YYEEEE. The CDR3 has 14 residues. CDR3 sequence: CASSPGLLVYGYTF. The DNA of the CDR3 is TGTGCCAGCAGCCCGGGACTCCTAGTCTATGGCTACACCTTC. Filled out from reference TRBV5-6 and TRBJ1-2, the complete variable domain reads DAGVTQSPTHLIKTRGQQVTLRCSPKSGHDTVSWYQQALGQGPQFIFQYYEEEERQRGNFPDRFSGHQFPNYSSELNVNALLLGDSALYLCASSPGLLVYGYTFGSGTRLTVV.

As for this clone: An end of the junction differs from the germline gene, which may be a read error. The CDR3, as DNA: TGTGCCAGTAGTATAGTGGGACAGACGGTGAATTTT. Amino acids: CASSIVGQTVNF. This chain links TRBV19 with TRBJ1-5; the match to TRBD1 covers 7 bases. This CDR3 contains 12 residues. The germline V gene encodes CDR1 LNHDA and CDR2 SQIVND (reference sequence).

This rearrangement joins TRBV4-3 to TRBJ2-7; the D gene is possibly TRBD2 (7 bases). This CDR3 has 19 amino acids. CDR1 is LGHNA and CDR2 is YSLEER in the germline V gene. V lost 0 bases to trimming and J lost 6 bases, with 27 bases between them. CDR3 DNA: TGCGCCAGCAGCCAAGAACGGGGTCGCGGGGGCCCTAGCCTCGGCGAGCAGTACTTC. Its protein is CASSQERGRGGPSLGEQYF.

V usage is TRBV6-1 and J usage is TRBJ2-7, with a weak D call TRBD2 (6 bases). This CDR3 has 14 amino acids. The ends were cut back, 5 bases at V and 5 bases at J, with 16 bases in the middle. Germline V gene data show CDR1 as MNHNS and CDR2 as SASEGT. In DNA form, the CDR3 reads TGTGCCAGCAGTCCCGCCGGGGGTGTCCACGAGCAGTACTTC. Its translation: CASSPAGGVHEQYF.

The V call is TRBV12-5, the J call TRBJ2-6, with 7 positions matching TRBD2. The CDR3 extends over 17 amino acids. With 0 bases clipped from V and 0 bases from J, the junction kept 2 bases outside the gene matches. Germline V lookup: CDR1 LGHNT, CDR2 FRNRAP. The CDR3, as DNA: TGTGCTAGTGGTTTGGTACGCGGGGGCTCTGGGGCCAACGTCCTGACTTTC. Its translation is CASGLVRGGSGANVLTF. The variable domain in full, completed from reference TRBV12-5 and TRBJ2-6, reads DARVTQTPRHKVTEMGQEVTMRCQPILGHNTVFWYRQTMMQGLELLAYFRNRAPLDDSGMPKDRFSAEMPDATLATLKIQPSEPRDSAVYFCASGLVRGGSGANVLTFGAGSRLTVL.

A note on this clone: This sample includes further DNA sequences coding for the same CDR3. The chain carries TRBV4-2 and TRBJ2-7, with 12 bases identical to TRBD2. The V segment lost 0 bases and the J segment 3 bases; nucleotides outside the gene matches: 9. Germline assignment: CDR1 LGHNA and CDR2 YNFKEQ. This CDR3 is built from 18 residues. CDR3 amino acids: CASSQDRLAGGNNYEQYF. In nucleotides, the CDR3 is TGTGCCAGCAGCCAAGATCGGCTAGCGGGGGGGAACAACTACGAGCAGTACTTC.

This chain connects TRBV4-1 to TRBJ2-5; 9 bases are shared with TRBD1. Germline V CDR1 and CDR2: MGHRA, YSYEKL. This CDR3 has 14 residues. Trimming took 1 base from V and 4 from J; bases not matched to a gene: 1. In nucleotides, the CDR3 is TGCGCCAGCAGCCAAGGGACAGGGGTAGAGACCCAGTACTTC. As protein: CASSQGTGVETQYF.

V gene TRBV6-1 combines with J gene TRBJ2-7; D is perhaps TRBD1 or TRBD2 (5 bases each). V was cut by 8 bases and J by 0 bases, with 11 bases left in between. There are 13 residues in the CDR3. Germline V gene lookup returns CDR1 MNHNS and CDR2 SASEGT. The CDR3 DNA follows: TGTGCCAGCCGGGACCCCGCCTCCTACGAGCAGTACTTC. Translation gives CASRDPASYEQYF.

This sequence joins TRBV19 and TRBJ1-1, with D perhaps matching TRBD1 (5 bases). The CDR3 is made up of 15 amino acids. V lost 4 bases and J 0 bases, leaving 12 bases between the germline ends. Per germline, CDR1 LNHDA and CDR2 SQIVND (reference sequence). CDR3 nucleotides: TGTGCCAGTAGTACCCCGGGGGGTTTGAACACTGAAGCTTTCTTT. It codes for CASSTPGGLNTEAFF.

This clone was recorded only once. The chain has TRBV5-1 and TRBJ1-1; D is undetermined. The CDR3 loop spans 16 amino acids. V shed 0 bases and J shed 0 bases, with 12 bases lying between them. CDR1 is SGHRS and CDR2 is YFSETQ in the germline V gene. The CDR3 is CASSLVADPLNTEAFF. As DNA, the CDR3 is TGCGCCAGCAGCTTGGTTGCAGATCCCTTGAACACTGAAGCTTTCTTT.

The chain uses TRBV5-1 and TRBJ2-7, with TRBD1 matching over 11 bases. Trimming cost V 4 bases and J 3 bases; bases outside gene matches: 3. The CDR3 sequence is 14 residues long. The germline V gene has CDR1 SGHRS and CDR2 YFSETQ. The chain's CDR3 is CASSAGQGGYEQYF. Here the CDR3 DNA reads TGCGCCAGCAGCGCGGGACAGGGGGGCTACGAGCAGTACTTC.

This chain's CDR3 is CAISLGGGMNTEAFF. CDR3 sequence (DNA): TGTGCCATCAGTCTAGGGGGGGGGATGAACACTGAAGCTTTCTTT. The V and J genes are TRBV10-3 and TRBJ1-1, with D maybe TRBD1 (6 bases). CDR1 and CDR2 (germline): ENHRY, SYGVKD. The CDR3 has 15 residues. Trimming stripped 5 bases from V and 0 bases from J, with 13 bases between.